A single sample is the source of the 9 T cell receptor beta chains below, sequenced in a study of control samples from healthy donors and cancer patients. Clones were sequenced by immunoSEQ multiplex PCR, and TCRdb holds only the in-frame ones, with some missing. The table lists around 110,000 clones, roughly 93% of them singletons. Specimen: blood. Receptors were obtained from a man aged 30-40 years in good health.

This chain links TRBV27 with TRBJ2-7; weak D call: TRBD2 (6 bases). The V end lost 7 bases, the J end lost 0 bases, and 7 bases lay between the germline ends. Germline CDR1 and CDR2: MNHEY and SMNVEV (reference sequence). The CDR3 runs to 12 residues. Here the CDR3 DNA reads TGTGCCAGCATGGGGGGCTCCTACGAGCAGTACTTC. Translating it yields CASMGGSYEQYF.

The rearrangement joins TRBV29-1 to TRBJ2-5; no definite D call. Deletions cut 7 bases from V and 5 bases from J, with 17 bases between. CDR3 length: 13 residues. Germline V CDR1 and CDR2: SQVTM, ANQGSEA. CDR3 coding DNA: TGCAGCGCCGAGCCTGGTCTCGGGGAGACCCAGTACTTC. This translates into CSAEPGLGETQYF. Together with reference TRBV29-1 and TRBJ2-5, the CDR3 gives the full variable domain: SAVISQKPSRDICQRGTSLTIQCQVDSQVTMMFWYRQQPGQSLTLIATANQGSEATYESGFVIDKFPISRPNLTFSTLTVSNMSPEDSSIYLCSAEPGLGETQYFGPGTRLLVL.

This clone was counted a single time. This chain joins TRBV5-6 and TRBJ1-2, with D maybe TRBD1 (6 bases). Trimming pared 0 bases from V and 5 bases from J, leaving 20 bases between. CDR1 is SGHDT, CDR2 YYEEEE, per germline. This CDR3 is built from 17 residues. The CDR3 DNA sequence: TGTGCCAGCAGCTTGGGGACCTCGGGGGGCGTAGGATATGGCTACACCTTC. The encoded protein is CASSLGTSGGVGYGYTF. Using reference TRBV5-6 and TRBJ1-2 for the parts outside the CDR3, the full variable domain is DAGVTQSPTHLIKTRGQQVTLRCSPKSGHDTVSWYQQALGQGPQFIFQYYEEEERQRGNFPDRFSGHQFPNYSSELNVNALLLGDSALYLCASSLGTSGGVGYGYTFGSGTRLTVV.

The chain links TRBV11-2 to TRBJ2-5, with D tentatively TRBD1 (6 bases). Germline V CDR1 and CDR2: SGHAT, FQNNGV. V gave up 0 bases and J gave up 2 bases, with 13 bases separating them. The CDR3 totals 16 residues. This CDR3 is CASSLDWTVIQETQYF. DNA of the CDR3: TGTGCCAGCAGCTTAGACTGGACAGTTATTCAAGAGACCCAGTACTTC.

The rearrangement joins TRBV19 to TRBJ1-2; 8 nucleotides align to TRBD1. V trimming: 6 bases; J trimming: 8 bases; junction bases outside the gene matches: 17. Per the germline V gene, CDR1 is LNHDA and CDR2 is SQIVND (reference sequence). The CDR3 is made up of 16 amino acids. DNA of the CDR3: TGTGCCAGTAGCCCGACGGGGACAGGTTCTTCTTTAGGCTACACCTTC. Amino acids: CASSPTGTGSSLGYTF.

CDR3 nucleotide sequence: TGTGCCAGTAGTACCTACAGCTTCAGCTCCTACAATGAGCAGTTCTTC. The encoded protein is CASSTYSFSSYNEQFF. This sequence joins TRBV19 and TRBJ2-1; D is ambiguous. CDR3 length equals 16 residues. Germline CDR1 LNHDA, CDR2 SQIVND (reference sequence). Trimming left V 4 bases short and J 0 bases short, with 13 bases between.

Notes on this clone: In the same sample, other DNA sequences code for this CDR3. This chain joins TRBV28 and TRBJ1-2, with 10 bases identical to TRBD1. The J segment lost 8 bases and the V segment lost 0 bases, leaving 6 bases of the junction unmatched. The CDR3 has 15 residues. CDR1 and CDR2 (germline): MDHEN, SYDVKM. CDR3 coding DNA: TGTGCCAGCAGTTTATGGGGACAGGGGAGGGGGGGCTACACCTTC. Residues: CASSLWGQGRGGYTF.

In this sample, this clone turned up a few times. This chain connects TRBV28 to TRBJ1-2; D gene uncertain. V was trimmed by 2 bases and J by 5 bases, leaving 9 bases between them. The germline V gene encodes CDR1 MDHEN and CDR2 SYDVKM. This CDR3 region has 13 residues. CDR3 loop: CASSLESRYGYTF. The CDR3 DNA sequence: TGTGCCAGCAGTTTAGAGTCGAGGTATGGCTACACCTTC.

CDR3 bases: TGTGCCAGCTCACCTGGGGCGAGGGAGACCCAGTACTTC. Protein product: CASSPGARETQYF. The chain employs TRBV18 and TRBJ2-5; tentatively, D is TRBD1 (5 bases). The CDR3 has 13 residues. Germline V lookup: CDR1 KGHSH, CDR2 LQKENI. The V gene lost 3 bases and the J gene lost 5 bases, with 10 bases spanning the gap. Combining the CDR3 with reference TRBV18 and TRBJ2-5 gives the whole variable domain NAGVMQNPRHLVRRRGQEARLRCSPMKGHSHVYWYRQLPEEGLKFMVYLQKENIIDESGMPKERFSAEFPKEGPSILRIQQVVRGDSAAYFCASSPGARETQYFGPGTRLLVL.